This is a list of T cell receptor beta chains from one sample in a study of blood T cell repertoires in COVID-19. Assay: immunoSEQ multiplex PCR; the TCRdb copy retains only in-frame clones and omits some. The table shows some 70,000 clones, with 80% to 90% occurring only once. The sequencing sample was made of peripheral blood. The receptor set was obtained from a woman of 80 years or more with active COVID-19. Both conserved end residues are part of each CDR3. D genes are given only for firm matches. Not all rows give a size; the values are once, few, many and, for expanded clones, a class.

D,V,J,size,DNA,CDR3
.,TRBV4-1,TRBJ2-3,.,TGCGCCAGTGCCGGGACTTCGGGCGCAGATACGCAGTATTTT,CASAGTSGADTQYF
TRBD2,TRBV14,TRBJ2-3,.,TGTGCCAGCAGCTGGGACTACCCAGATACGCAGTATTTT,CASSWDYPDTQYF
.,TRBV3-1/TRBV3-2,TRBJ1-2,.,TGTGCCAGCATGCAAACCGGGGGGGGCTACACCTTC,CASMQTGGGYTF
TRBD2,TRBV6-5,TRBJ2-1,.,TGTGCCAGCAGTTACTCGGGAGCGGGAGGAGGGGGTGAGCAGTTCTTC,CASSYSGAGGGGEQFF
TRBD2,TRBV28,TRBJ2-1,.,TGTGCCAGCAGTTTACTTAGCGGGAGCCTATACAATGAGCAGTTCTTC,CASSLLSGSLYNEQFF
.,TRBV6-6,TRBJ1-2,.,TGTGCCAGCAGTACCTTTGTTAGAGCTACCGACTATGGCTACACCTTC,CASSTFVRATDYGYTF
.,TRBV12-3/TRBV12-4,TRBJ1-2,.,TGTGCCAGCAGTTTCTTAATCTTCTATGGCTACACCTTC,CASSFLIFYGYTF
TRBD1,TRBV2,TRBJ2-2,.,TGTGCCAGCAGGGCGACAGGGCCCACCGGGGAGCTGTTTTTT,CASRATGPTGELFF
.,TRBV28,TRBJ2-1,.,TGTGCCAGCAGTCTCTCATTCGGGCTAGCTGATCGGGGTAATGAGCAGTTCTTC,CASSLSFGLADRGNEQFF
TRBD2,TRBV9,TRBJ2-3,.,TGTGCCAGCAGCGTGATGAGTAGCGGGAGGGGCACAGATACGCAGTATTTT,CASSVMSSGRGTDTQYF
.,TRBV9,TRBJ2-3,.,TGTGCCAGCAGCGTAGGCCTTGCACCTCGGGATACGCAGTATTTT,CASSVGLAPRDTQYF
.,TRBV7-2,TRBJ1-2,.,TGTGCCAGCAGCCAAGACAGGCGCCACTCCTATGGCTACACCTTC,CASSQDRRHSYGYTF
.,TRBV27,TRBJ2-2,.,TGTGCCAGCAGTCCGAACTGGACCGGGGAGCTGTTTTTT,CASSPNWTGELFF
.,TRBV7-2,TRBJ2-3,.,TGTGCCAGCAGCTTTCTCGGGAGCCAAGATACGCAGTATTTT,CASSFLGSQDTQYF
TRBD2,TRBV5-1,TRBJ2-7,.,TGCGCCAGCAGCCCTACTACTAGCGGATCGTACGAGCAGTACTTC,CASSPTTSGSYEQYF
TRBD1,TRBV6-2/TRBV6-3,TRBJ1-2,.,TGTGCCAGCAGCCACGGGGGGACAGGGGGCGGAAGCTATGGCTACACCTTC,CASSHGGTGGGSYGYTF
.,TRBV4-2,TRBJ2-5,.,TGTGCCAGCAGCCACCCGGGGGGCGGTCTCCAAGAGACCCAGTACTTC,CASSHPGGGLQETQYF
TRBD2,TRBV7-2,TRBJ2-5,.,TGTGCCAGCAGCTTAGGACTAGCGGGAGTACATCGGGAGACCCAGTACTTC,CASSLGLAGVHRETQYF
.,TRBV19,TRBJ2-7,.,TGTGCCAGTCGTTGGCAGGGAAGCTCCTACGAGCAGTACTTC,CASRWQGSSYEQYF
TRBD2,TRBV7-9,TRBJ2-7,.,TGTGCCAGCAGCCGGACTAGCCGGGGAACCTACGAGCAGTACTTC,CASSRTSRGTYEQYF
.,TRBV19,TRBJ2-3,.,TGTGCCAGTAGTCGGACTATCAGCACAGATACGCAGTATTTT,CASSRTISTDTQYF
.,TRBV5-4,TRBJ2-3,.,TGTGCCAGCAGCTCAGGACAGAACACAGATACGCAGTATTTT,CASSSGQNTDTQYF
TRBD1,TRBV16,TRBJ2-3,.,TGTGCCAGCAGCCAATCCGGGACAGTTTTCACAGATACGCAGTATTTT,CASSQSGTVFTDTQYF
TRBD2,TRBV7-6,TRBJ2-7,.,TGTGCCAGCAGCATCGGGACTAGCGGGAGGGCCGGCGAGCAGTACTTC,CASSIGTSGRAGEQYF
.,TRBV4-3,TRBJ2-3,.,TGCGCCAGCAGCCAACAAATCCAAGATACGCAGTATTTT,CASSQQIQDTQYF
.,TRBV10-3,TRBJ1-3,.,TGTGCCATCAGTGAGGTGGGGCTTGGAAACACCATATATTTT,CAISEVGLGNTIYF
TRBD1,TRBV4-2,TRBJ2-5,.,TGTGCCAGCAGCCAATCCAACAACAGGGGGTTGAAGACCCAGTACTTC,CASSQSNNRGLKTQYF
.,TRBV20-1,TRBJ2-7,.,TGCAGTGCTGGGCGCGGGTACGAGCAGTACTTC,CSAGRGYEQYF
.,TRBV11-2,TRBJ2-5,.,TGTGCCAGCAGCCCGAGGTGGACCCAGTACTTC,CASSPRWTQYF
.,TRBV4-1,TRBJ1-6,once,TGCGCCAGCAGCCAAGCTAGCAGGAGGGATAATTCACCCCTCCACTTT,CASSQASRRDNSPLHF
TRBD1,TRBV5-4,TRBJ1-2,.,TGTGCCAGCAGCTTGGCCGGACAGGGAAATGGCTACACCTTC,CASSLAGQGNGYTF
TRBD1,TRBV5-1,TRBJ1-4,.,TGCGCCAGCAGCTTGGTGGGACAGATTAATGAAAAACTGTTTTTT,CASSLVGQINEKLFF
.,TRBV7-8,TRBJ1-6,.,TGTGCCAGCAGCGCCAACAGGGTCATGGATTCACCCCTCCACTTT,CASSANRVMDSPLHF
.,TRBV12-5,TRBJ2-4,once,TGTGCTAGTGGTTTGGCCGGGACACCCATTCAGTACTTC,CASGLAGTPIQYF
.,TRBV28,TRBJ1-1,.,TGTGCCAGCAGTTTCCCCACCGGCAGGTCGAACACTGAAGCTTTCTTT,CASSFPTGRSNTEAFF
TRBD2,TRBV7-8,TRBJ2-1,.,TGTGCCAGCAGCGTCGGGACTAGCGATGGAAATGAGCAGTTCTTC,CASSVGTSDGNEQFF